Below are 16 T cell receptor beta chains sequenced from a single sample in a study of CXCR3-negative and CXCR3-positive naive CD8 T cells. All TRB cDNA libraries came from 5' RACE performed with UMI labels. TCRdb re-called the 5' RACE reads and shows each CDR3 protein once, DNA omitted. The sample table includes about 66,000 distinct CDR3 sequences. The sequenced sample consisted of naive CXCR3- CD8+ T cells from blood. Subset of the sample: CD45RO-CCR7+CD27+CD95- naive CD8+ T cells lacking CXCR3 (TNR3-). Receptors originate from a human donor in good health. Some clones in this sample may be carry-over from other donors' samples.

CDR3 sequence reads: CASSSPTSEWAGELFF. V is TRBV7-8 and J is TRBJ2-2; TCRdb names TRBD2, which stays unverified in the absence of DNA. This CDR3 comprises 16 residues. Germline V gene data show CDR1 as SGHVS and CDR2 as FQNEAQ.

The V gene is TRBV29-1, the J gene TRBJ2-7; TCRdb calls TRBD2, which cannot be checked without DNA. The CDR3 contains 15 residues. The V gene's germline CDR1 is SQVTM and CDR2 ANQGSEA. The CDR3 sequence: CSVRLADEYSYEQYF.

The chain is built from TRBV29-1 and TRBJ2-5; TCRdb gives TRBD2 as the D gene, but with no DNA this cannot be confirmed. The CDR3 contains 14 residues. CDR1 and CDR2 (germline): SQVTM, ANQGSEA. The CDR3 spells CSVEEGLERETQYF.

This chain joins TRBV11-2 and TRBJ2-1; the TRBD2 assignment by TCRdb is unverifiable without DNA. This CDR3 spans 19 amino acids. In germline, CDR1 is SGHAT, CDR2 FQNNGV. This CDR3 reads CASSLDGRGAPLSYNEQFF.

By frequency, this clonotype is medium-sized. This chain's CDR3 is CASSQKVTGTSNQPQHF. The chain recombines TRBV7-2 with TRBJ1-5; TCRdb returns TRBD1, unconfirmable since there is no DNA. The CDR3 spans 17 residues. From germline, CDR1 is SGHTA and CDR2 FQGNSA. Together with reference TRBV7-2 and TRBJ1-5, the CDR3 gives the full variable domain: GAGVSQSPSNKVTEKGKDVELRCDPISGHTALYWYRQSLGQGLEFLIYFQGNSAPDKSGLPSDRFSAERTGGSVSTLTIQRTQQEDSAVYLCASSQKVTGTSNQPQHFGDGTRLSIL.

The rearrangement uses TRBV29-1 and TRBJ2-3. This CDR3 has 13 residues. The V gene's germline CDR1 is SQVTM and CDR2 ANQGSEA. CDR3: CSVEDSATDTQYF.

This chain's CDR3 is CASSISERGSYEQYF. This chain links TRBV19 with TRBJ2-7. Per germline, CDR1 LNHDA and CDR2 SQIVND (reference sequence). The CDR3 extends over 15 amino acids.

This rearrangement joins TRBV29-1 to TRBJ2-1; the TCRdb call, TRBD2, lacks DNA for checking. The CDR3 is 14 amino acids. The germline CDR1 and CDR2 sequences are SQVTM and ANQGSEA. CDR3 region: CSVGGLNSYNEQFF.

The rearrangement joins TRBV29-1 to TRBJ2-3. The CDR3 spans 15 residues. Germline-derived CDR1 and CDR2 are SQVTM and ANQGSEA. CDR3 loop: CSVALSNYRTDTQYF.

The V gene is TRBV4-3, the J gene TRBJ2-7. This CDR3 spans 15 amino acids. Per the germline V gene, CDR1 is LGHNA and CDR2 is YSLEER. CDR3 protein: CASSQDRMGNYEQYF.

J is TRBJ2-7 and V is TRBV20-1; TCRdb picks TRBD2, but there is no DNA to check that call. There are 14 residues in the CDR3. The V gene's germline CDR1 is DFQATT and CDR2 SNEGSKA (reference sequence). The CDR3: CSARELAGGYEQYF.

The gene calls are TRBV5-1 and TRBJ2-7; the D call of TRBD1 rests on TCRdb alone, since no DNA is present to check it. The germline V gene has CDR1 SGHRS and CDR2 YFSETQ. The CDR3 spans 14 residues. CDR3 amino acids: CASSLGTGNYEQYF.

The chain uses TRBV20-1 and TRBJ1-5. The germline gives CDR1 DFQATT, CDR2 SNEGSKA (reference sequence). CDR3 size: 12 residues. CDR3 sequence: CSARRGNQPQHF.

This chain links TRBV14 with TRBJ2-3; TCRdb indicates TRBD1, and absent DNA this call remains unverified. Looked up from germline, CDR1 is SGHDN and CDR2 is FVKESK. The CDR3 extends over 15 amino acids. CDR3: CASSQGTTSTDTQYF.

The CDR3: CASSVEWDWRNTEAFF. The chain carries TRBV7-8 and TRBJ1-1. This CDR3 is 16 amino acids long. Looked up from germline, CDR1 is SGHVS and CDR2 is FQNEAQ.

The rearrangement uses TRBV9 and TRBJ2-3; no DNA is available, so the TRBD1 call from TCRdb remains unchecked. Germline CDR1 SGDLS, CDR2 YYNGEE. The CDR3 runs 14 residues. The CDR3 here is CASTPGDKTDTQYF.